This TCR beta chain was sequenced for a study of graft-versus-host responses after intestinal transplantation (dated by TCRdb to the early 2020s). With respect to the entire study: The transplants that recipients got were multivisceral, liver-intestinal, or isolated intestinal. All recipients received anti-thymocyte globulin induction followed by maintenance tacrolimus and steroids for roughly 3 years. After intestinal transplantation, graft-versus-host and host-versus-graft alloreactive T cell clones were followed in the graft, circulation and bone marrow using bulk TCR-beta CDR3 sequencing. To identify alloreactive clones, pre-transplant mixed lymphocyte reaction products were sequenced and compared with unstimulated pre-transplant donor and recipient T cells. The cohort enrolled some 23 intestinal transplant recipients including one retransplant, and a few patients lacking pretransplant specimens were excluded. A peak of at least 4% donor T cells among recipient peripheral blood mononuclear cells was the definition used for donor T cell macrochimerism. Rather than going through the commercial service, samples from a few later patients were sequenced in-house on an Illumina MiSeq and processed with MiXCR.

Library preparation was by the immunoSEQ multiplex PCR assay. For most patients, genomic DNA was isolated with the Qiagen DNeasy Blood and Tissue Kit and shipped frozen to Adaptive Biotechnologies for TCR sequencing. Adaptive Biotechnologies carried out high-throughput TCR-beta CDR3 sequencing of genomic DNA for most patients. Per the authors' processing: TCR sequencing data were retrieved from Adaptive's ImmunoSEQ software for 18 patients, whereas three other patients were processed with MiXCR and VDJtools. To correct CD4 versus CD8 sorting errors, sequences present in both subsets at a frequency ratio below 5:1 were removed. CDR3 nucleotide sequences shared between donor and recipient were removed because the origin of such sequences could not be assigned. To count as alloreactive, a clone needed at least 2-fold expansion over unstimulated cells and a minimum CFSE-low frequency of 0.002% (template counts) or 0.001% (read counts). Clones were considered mappable if detected in sequenced pre-transplant spleen, lymph node, or MLR CFSE-low populations of the donor or recipient. Cumulative frequency of alloreactive clones was calculated as a percentage of all sequences weighted by copy number. This immuneACCESS table, as held by TCRdb, lists in-frame sequences with V and J called but not all clones. Of the missing ones, under half trace to an unresolved V gene in checked studies; the others have no known cause. Clone size and V and J calls were adopted from that table, with D and trimming inferred from the DNA. The sample table shows 71,000 or so clones, and less than 95% are seen once. The top ten hold about 1.3% of the sample.

The time point label, read with the paper, signifies: cells obtained before transplantation from donor or recipient. CD3+CD4+ and CD3+CD8+ populations were FACS-sorted from unstimulated pre-transplant donor and recipient cells taken from spleen or lymph nodes. Beyond this particular receptor, the publication reports: Peak levels of circulating GvH clones were associated with declines in HvG clones early after transplant. In the allografts of patients with donor T cell macrochimerism, GvH to HvG T cell clonal ratios were high. GvH clones were detected in recipient bone marrow, and some of these GvH clones were observed earlier in ileal mucosa or blood, consistent with an intestinal mucosal origin. The relatively low number and heterogeneity of intestinal transplant patients limited the conclusions.

In regard to this clone: Its specific antigen is unknown. No per-base quality is available; no much larger clone lies one base away.

The sample in question was unstimulated CD8+ T cells sorted from spleen or lymph node cells, obtained before intestinal transplant. This receptor was identified in a human donor who received an intestinal transplant.

At the DNA level, the sequence is TGTGCCAGCAACCCTTACCTGGGCGAGCAGTTCTTC. It specifies CASNPYLGEQFF. The V and J segments used are TRBV11-3 and TRBJ2-1; the D gene cannot be named for sure. The trim is 7 bases for V and 10 bases for J, with a gap of 14 bases between the germline ends. Measured from the cysteine to the phenylalanine, the CDR3 is 12 residues long. CDR3 DNA only is kept here, 36 bases in frame from base 1. Via the germline V gene, CDR1 is SGHNT and CDR2 YENEEA.